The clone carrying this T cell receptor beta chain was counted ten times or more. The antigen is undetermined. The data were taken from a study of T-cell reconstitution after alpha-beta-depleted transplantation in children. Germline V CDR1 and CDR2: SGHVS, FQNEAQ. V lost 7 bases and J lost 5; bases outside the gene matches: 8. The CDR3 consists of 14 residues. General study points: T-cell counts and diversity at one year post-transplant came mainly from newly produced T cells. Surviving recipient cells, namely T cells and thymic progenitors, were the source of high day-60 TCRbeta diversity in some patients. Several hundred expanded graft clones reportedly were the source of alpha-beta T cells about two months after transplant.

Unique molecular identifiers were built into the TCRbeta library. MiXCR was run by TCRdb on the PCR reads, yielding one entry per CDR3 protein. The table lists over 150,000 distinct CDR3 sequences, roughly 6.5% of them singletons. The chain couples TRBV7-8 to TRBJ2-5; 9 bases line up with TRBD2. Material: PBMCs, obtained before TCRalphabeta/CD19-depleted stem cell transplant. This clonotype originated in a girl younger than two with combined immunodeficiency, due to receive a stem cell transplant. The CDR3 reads CASTTAGGYETQYF. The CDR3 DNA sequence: TGTGCCAGCACGACCGCGGGGGGGTACGAGACCCAGTACTTC.